This TCR beta chain is from a study of CD8 T cells in ankylosing spondylitis. The V gene's germline CDR1 is SGHTS and CDR2 YDEGEE. Deletions cut 0 bases from V and 0 bases from J, with 11 bases between. This CDR3 is 16 amino acids long. Study results and limitations: Characteristic of ankylosing spondylitis blood, it appeared, was a TCR beta motif comprising eight highly homologous variants. Significant enrichment of disease-linked clones was reportedly seen in matched ankylosing spondylitis synovial fluid.

Library preparation for TCR beta used quantitative 5'-RACE with molecular barcodes. Each CDR3 protein is one row after TCRdb ran MiXCR on the 5' RACE reads. Counted here are about 240,000 distinct CDR3 sequences, around 7.8% occurring once; the ten biggest clones make up 6.8%. This clonotype was counted ten times or more. Its specificity is unknown. Sample: blood, either unsorted or a sorted T cell fraction (not recorded which). This chain uses TRBV5-8 with TRBJ2-3; D not resolved. This sequence originates from a male donor with ankylosing spondylitis or in good health (not recorded which). The CDR3: CASSLDARPSTDTQYF. The CDR3 coding sequence is TGTGCCAGCAGCTTGGATGCACGACCTAGCACAGATACGCAGTATTTT.